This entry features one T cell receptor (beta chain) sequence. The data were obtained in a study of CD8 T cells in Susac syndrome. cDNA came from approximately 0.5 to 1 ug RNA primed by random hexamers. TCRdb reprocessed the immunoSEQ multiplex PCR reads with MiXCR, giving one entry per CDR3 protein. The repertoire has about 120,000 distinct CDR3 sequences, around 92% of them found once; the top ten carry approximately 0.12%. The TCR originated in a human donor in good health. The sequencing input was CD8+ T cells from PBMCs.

CDR3 protein: CASGYGNWRNQPQHF. CDR3 bases: TGTGCTAGTGGTTACGGAAACTGGCGCAATCAGCCCCAGCATTTT. The chain is built from TRBV12-5 and TRBJ1-5; D is unresolved. CDR3 size: 15 residues. The germline V and J ends were trimmed by 4 bases and 2 bases, with 12 bases remaining between them. Germline CDR1 LGHNT, CDR2 FRNRAP.